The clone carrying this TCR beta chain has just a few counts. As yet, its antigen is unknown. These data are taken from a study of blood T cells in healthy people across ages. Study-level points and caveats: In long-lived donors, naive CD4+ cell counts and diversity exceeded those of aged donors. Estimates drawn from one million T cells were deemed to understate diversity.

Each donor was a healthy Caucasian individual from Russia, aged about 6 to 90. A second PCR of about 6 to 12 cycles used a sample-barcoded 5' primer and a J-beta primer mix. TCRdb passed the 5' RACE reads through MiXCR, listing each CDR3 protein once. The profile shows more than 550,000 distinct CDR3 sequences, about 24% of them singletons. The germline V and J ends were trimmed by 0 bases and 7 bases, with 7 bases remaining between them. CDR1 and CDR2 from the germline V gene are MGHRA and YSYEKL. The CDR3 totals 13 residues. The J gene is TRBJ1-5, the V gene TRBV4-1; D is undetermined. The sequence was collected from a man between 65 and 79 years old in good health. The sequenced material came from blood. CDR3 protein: CASSQEQRQPQHF. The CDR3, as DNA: TGCGCCAGCAGCCAAGAACAGCGACAGCCCCAGCATTTT.